Below, 13 T cell receptor beta chains from the same sample are listed, as sequenced in a study of cytomegalovirus exposure and HLA in healthy donors. Researchers ran the PCR with 60 Vbeta and 13 Jbeta primers. The repertoire was sequenced with immunoSEQ multiplex PCR; TCRdb's copy has only in-frame clones and lacks some. The sample lists about 160,000 clones; around 81% were seen once. Sample: PBMCs. The receptor set was obtained from a middle-aged man in good health and CMV-seronegative.

The genes are TRBV5-1 and TRBJ2-7; 9 nucleotides align to TRBD2. V dropped 1 base and J dropped 0; count of bases not matched to a gene: 2. This CDR3 comprises 15 residues. Germline V gene lookup returns CDR1 SGHRS and CDR2 YFSETQ. In DNA form, the CDR3 reads TGCGCCAGCAGCTTGCCAGCGGGGGGCTCCTACGAGCAGTACTTC. Its translation is CASSLPAGGSYEQYF.

The rearrangement links TRBV9 to TRBJ1-2; D is uncertain. Germline-derived CDR1 and CDR2 are SGDLS and YYNGEE. The CDR3 consists of 15 residues. Trimming removed 0 bases from V and 0 bases from J, with 9 bases in between. CDR3 residues: CASSVEGEANYGYTF. The CDR3 nucleotides are TGTGCCAGCAGCGTAGAGGGAGAAGCTAACTATGGCTACACCTTC.

The chain recombines TRBV27 with TRBJ2-5; TRBD2 aligns across 12 bases. Germline lookup yields CDR1 MNHEY and CDR2 SMNVEV (reference sequence). Trimming removed 5 bases from V and 1 base from J; junction bases left unmatched: 5. The CDR3 length is 16 residues. CDR3 sequence reads: CASSPGTSGSQETQYF. Here the CDR3 DNA reads TGTGCCAGCAGTCCTGGGACTAGCGGGTCCCAAGAGACCCAGTACTTC.

The CDR3 is CASSVLAGGVETQYF. The CDR3 DNA reads as TGTGCCAGCAGTGTTCTAGCGGGGGGGGTAGAGACCCAGTACTTC. The chain combines TRBV2 with TRBJ2-5, with 12 bases fitting TRBD2. The CDR3 totals 15 residues. Trimming removed 4 bases from V and 4 bases from J; junction bases left unmatched: 4. Per the germline V gene, CDR1 is SNHLY and CDR2 is FYNNEI.

The chain recombines TRBV2 with TRBJ2-3, with D possibly being TRBD2 (7 bases). The CDR3 contains 16 residues. Trimming took off 3 bases at V and 5 bases at J, with 18 bases between the two ends. CDR1 and CDR2 from the germline V gene are SNHLY and FYNNEI. CDR3 nucleotide sequence: TGTGCCAGCAGTGATAGACCTAGCGGAGGGGGAGATACGCAGTATTTT. Amino acid sequence: CASSDRPSGGGDTQYF.

V usage is TRBV30 and J usage is TRBJ1-3; D is undetermined. CDR1 and CDR2 from the germline V gene are GTSNPN and SVGIG (reference sequence). The CDR3 is 15 residues long. Trimming left V 0 bases short and J 0 bases short, with 9 bases between. CDR3 sequence: CAWSVLRSSGNTIYF. The CDR3 DNA reads TGTGCCTGGAGTGTACTAAGAAGCTCTGGAAACACCATATATTTT.

The chain employs TRBV9 and TRBJ2-1; D not certain. The ends were cut back, 3 bases at V and 4 bases at J, with 17 bases in the middle. This CDR3 has 16 amino acids. Per germline, CDR1 SGDLS and CDR2 YYNGEE. The CDR3 region is CASSAPGLYLYNEQFF. The DNA of the CDR3 is TGTGCCAGCAGCGCCCCTGGGCTATACCTATACAATGAGCAGTTCTTC. Supplemented by reference TRBV9 and TRBJ2-1, the full variable domain reads DSGVTQTPKHLITATGQRVTLRCSPRSGDLSVYWYQQSLDQGLQFLIQYYNGEERAKGNILERFSAQQFPDLHSELNLSSLELGDSALYFCASSAPGLYLYNEQFFGPGTRLTVL.

This rearrangement joins TRBV19 to TRBJ2-7; possible D gene TRBD1, 6 bases. The V end lost 5 bases, the J end lost 5 bases, and 19 bases lay between the germline ends. This CDR3 region has 15 residues. Germline loops: CDR1 LNHDA, CDR2 SQIVND (reference sequence). CDR3: CASSLLSVGGDEQYF. For the CDR3, the DNA is TGTGCCAGTAGTCTCTTATCCGTAGGGGGAGACGAGCAGTACTTC.

V usage is TRBV5-1 and J usage is TRBJ1-1, with a possible D match to TRBD1 (5 bases). The CDR3 consists of 14 residues. Germline lookup yields CDR1 SGHRS and CDR2 YFSETQ. The ends were cut back, 4 bases at V and 4 bases at J, with 14 bases in the middle. The CDR3, as DNA: TGCGCCAGCAGCACGAGGGGAGGGAGCACTGAAGCTTTCTTT. Translating gives CASSTRGGSTEAFF.

This chain connects TRBV4-1 to TRBJ2-7; perhaps TRBD2 as D (5 bases). This CDR3 comprises 13 residues. The germline CDR1 and CDR2 sequences are MGHRA and YSYEKL. V was cut by 4 bases and J by 6 bases, with 13 bases left in between. The CDR3 region is CASSRPEEGEQYF. DNA for the CDR3: TGCGCCAGCAGCCGCCCGGAGGAAGGCGAGCAGTACTTC.

J is TRBJ1-5 and V is TRBV25-1; D unresolved. Germline assignment: CDR1 MGHDK and CDR2 SYGVNS. This CDR3 region has 14 residues. V lost 1 base, J lost 5 bases, and 9 bases lay in between. Here the CDR3 reads CASSESGVHQPQHF. The CDR3 DNA reads as TGTGCCAGCAGTGAATCGGGAGTTCATCAGCCCCAGCATTTT.

V usage is TRBV10-1 and J usage is TRBJ2-4, with D possibly TRBD2 on 5 matching bases. The CDR3 totals 16 residues. Deletions cut 0 bases from V and 3 bases from J, with 12 bases between. Germline lookup yields CDR1 WNHNN and CDR2 SYGVQD (reference sequence). DNA of the CDR3: TGCGCCAGCAGTGAGTCTTCATCCGCGGGCAAAAACATTCAGTACTTC. As protein: CASSESSSAGKNIQYF.

This clone was counted between two and nine times. V usage is TRBV2 and J usage is TRBJ2-1; D ambiguous. This CDR3 is 13 amino acids long. Deletions cut 7 bases from V and 10 bases from J, with 17 bases between. Germline V gene sequence: CDR1 SNHLY, CDR2 FYNNEI. This CDR3 reads CASTQAQLREQFF. The CDR3, as DNA: TGTGCCAGCACCCAAGCCCAACTGAGGGAGCAGTTCTTC.